These 7 T cell receptor beta chains originate from one sample sequenced in a study of T-cell memory formation after mild COVID-19. From the 5' RACE reads, TCRdb called clonotypes with MiXCR, one entry per CDR3 protein. In the table there are roughly 150,000 distinct CDR3 sequences, roughly 15% of which are singletons. The sequencing input was PBMCs or a T cell subset sorted from them (not recorded which). Receptors were obtained from an adult woman who had mild COVID-19 (a few samples of this study predate the infection). Cell type and time point are not known.

V and J are TRBV23-1 and TRBJ1-5, with D possibly TRBD1 on 5 matching bases. TRBV23-1 is marked as an open reading frame, function uncertain. V was clipped by 6 bases and J by 3 bases, with 15 bases between them. The CDR3 sequence is 15 residues long. CDR3 nucleotides: TGCGCCAGCAGCAGCCGGGACGGCGACAATCAGCCCCAGCATTTT. Translating gives CASSSRDGDNQPQHF.

This clonotype was counted at least ten times. This chain connects TRBV29-1 to TRBJ2-5; maybe TRBD2 (6 bases). Germline V gene lookup returns CDR1 SQVTM and CDR2 ANQGSEA. V shed 4 bases and J shed 3 bases, with 9 bases lying between them. The CDR3 extends over 12 amino acids. The CDR3 loop reads CSVGLAEETQYF. The DNA for the CDR3 is TGCAGCGTTGGGTTAGCGGAAGAGACCCAGTACTTC. Combining the CDR3 with reference TRBV29-1 and TRBJ2-5 gives the whole variable domain SAVISQKPSRDICQRGTSLTIQCQVDSQVTMMFWYRQQPGQSLTLIATANQGSEATYESGFVIDKFPISRPNLTFSTLTVSNMSPEDSSIYLCSVGLAEETQYFGPGTRLLVL.

The CDR3 DNA follows: TGTGCCAGCAGCCCCGGGAGTCAGTACCAAGAGACCCAGTACTTC. This encodes CASSPGSQYQETQYF. The chain carries TRBV7-9 and TRBJ2-5; D might be TRBD2 (6 bases). Trimming cost V 5 bases and J 0 bases, with 13 bases left between them. Germline-derived CDR1 and CDR2 are SEHNR and FQNEAQ (reference sequence). CDR3 length: 15 amino acids. Together with reference TRBV7-9 and TRBJ2-5, the CDR3 gives the full variable domain: DTGVSQNPRHKITKRGQNVTFRCDPISEHNRLYWYRQTLGQGPEFLTYFQNEAQLEKSRLLSDRFSAERPKGSFSTLEIQRTEQGDSAMYLCASSPGSQYQETQYFGPGTRLLVL.

The chain joins TRBV5-1 to TRBJ2-7; no firm D call. V was shortened by 3 bases and J by 1 base, with 11 bases between the two germline ends. Germline V gene sequence: CDR1 SGHRS, CDR2 YFSETQ. This CDR3 has 14 amino acids. Here the CDR3 DNA reads TGCGCCAGCAGCTCCTCTGGCCATTCCTACGAGCAGTACTTC. It codes for CASSSSGHSYEQYF. The full variable domain, completed using reference TRBV5-1 and TRBJ2-7, is KAGVTQTPRYLIKTRGQQVTLSCSPISGHRSVSWYQQTPGQGLQFLFEYFSETQRNKGNFPGRFSGRQFSNSRSEMNVSTLELGDSALYLCASSSSGHSYEQYFGPGTRLTVT.

This clonotype occurred a few times. The rearrangement joins TRBV7-3 to TRBJ2-5; D gene unclear. With 4 bases removed from V and 4 bases from J, the gap between germline ends came to 16 bases. Per the germline V gene, CDR1 is SGHTA and CDR2 is FQGTGA. The CDR3 loop spans 15 amino acids. CDR3 residues: CASSSHGWAGETQYF. CDR3 nucleotide sequence: TGTGCCAGCAGCTCCCACGGTTGGGCAGGAGAGACCCAGTACTTC.

On this clonotype: The junction departs from the called germline gene at one end, perhaps through a read error. The V call is TRBV12-3 or TRBV12-4, the J call TRBJ2-7; TRBD1 might be the D (5 bases). There are 12 residues in the CDR3. The CDR3 bases are TGTGCCAGCAGTTTTAGGGGAAGAGATGGGTCCTTC. It is translated as CASSFRGRDGSF.

In its sample, this clonotype was seen many times. The chain joins TRBV5-1 to TRBJ1-1; D is perhaps TRBD1 (5 bases). Germline CDR1 and CDR2: SGHRS and YFSETQ. The CDR3 is 16 amino acids. V shed 3 bases and J shed 0 bases, with 15 bases lying between them. The CDR3 nucleotides read TGCGCCAGCAGCTCAACCAGGGATTGGATGAACACTGAAGCTTTCTTT. Protein: CASSSTRDWMNTEAFF.